Following are 8 T cell receptor beta chains from one sample sequenced in a study of blood T cell repertoires in COVID-19. TCRdb keeps only in-frame clones here, not all; method: immunoSEQ multiplex PCR. The sample contains around 310,000 clones, about 90% of which appear only once. The specimen sequenced was PBMCs or T cells enriched from blood (not recorded which). The receptor source for this set is a woman aged 30 to 39 who had recovered from COVID-19.

The chain recombines TRBV10-3 with TRBJ1-1; TRBD1 agrees at 8 bases. The CDR3 spans 13 residues. Trimming at V came to 10 bases and at J to 10 bases, leaving 14 bases not matched to a gene. Germline V gene data show CDR1 as ENHRY and CDR2 as SYGVKD. As DNA, the CDR3 is TGTGCCACCGTAAATTCCGGGACAGGCGCAGCTTTCTTT. This gives the protein CATVNSGTGAAFF.

The chain combines TRBV9 with TRBJ1-1; weak D call: TRBD1 (6 bases). The CDR3 runs to 15 residues. The V gene's germline CDR1 is SGDLS and CDR2 YYNGEE. Trimming shortened V by 2 bases and J by 4 bases, and 15 bases separated the two germline ends. The CDR3 region is CASSVLQGGVTEAFF. In nucleotides, the CDR3 is TGTGCCAGCAGCGTCTTACAGGGTGGAGTCACTGAAGCTTTCTTT.

The chain employs TRBV3-1 (or the pseudogene TRBV3-2) and TRBJ1-2; weak D call: TRBD1 (5 bases). Germline V gene lookup returns CDR1 LGHDT and CDR2 YNNKEL (reference sequence). V gave up 4 bases and J gave up 0 bases, with 12 bases separating them. This CDR3 region has 15 residues. CDR3 in amino acids: CASSPGGTSNYGYTF. As DNA, the CDR3 is TGTGCCAGCAGCCCGGGGGGGACTTCTAACTATGGCTACACCTTC.

The CDR3 bases are TGTGCCAGCAGCCCCCGCGGGACAGGGTTTTCTGGAAACACCATATATTTT. Protein sequence: CASSPRGTGFSGNTIYF. This rearrangement joins TRBV11-2 to TRBJ1-3, with 9 bases identical to TRBD1. The CDR3 is 17 residues long. Trimming at V came to 5 bases and at J to 1 base, leaving 9 bases not matched to a gene. CDR1 and CDR2 (germline): SGHAT, FQNNGV. Filled out from reference TRBV11-2 and TRBJ1-3, the complete variable domain reads EAGVAQSPRYKIIEKRQSVAFWCNPISGHATLYWYQQILGQGPKLLIQFQNNGVVDDSQLPKDRFSAERLKGVDSTLKIQPAKLEDSAVYLCASSPRGTGFSGNTIYFGEGSWLTVV.

The V call is TRBV2, the J call TRBJ1-3; 7 nucleotides line up with TRBD1. The CDR3 length is 16 residues. V shed 1 base, J shed 2 bases, and the junction held 5 bases outside the gene matches. Germline V gene sequence: CDR1 SNHLY, CDR2 FYNNEI. The CDR3 nucleotides are TGTGCCAGCAGTGAAGAGGGGGCAGGGACTGGAAACACCATATATTTT. It specifies CASSEEGAGTGNTIYF.

Only a few counts were recorded for this clone. The chain joins TRBV19 to TRBJ1-1; D is ambiguous. V shed 6 bases and J shed 1 base, with 9 bases lying between them. The CDR3 sequence is 13 residues long. Germline CDR1 LNHDA, CDR2 SQIVND (reference sequence). DNA for the CDR3: TGTGCCAGTAGCCGGGAAGGGAACACTGAAGCTTTCTTT. Translated, it gives CASSREGNTEAFF.

V gene TRBV28 combines with J gene TRBJ2-4; 7 positions match TRBD1. There are 18 residues in the CDR3. Trimming cost V 7 bases and J 0 bases; bases outside gene matches: 15. Per germline, CDR1 MDHEN and CDR2 SYDVKM. The CDR3 bases are TGTGCCAGCACCCCAGGGGGATGGGCCGGTCTAGCCAAAAACATTCAGTACTTC. Protein sequence: CASTPGGWAGLAKNIQYF.

The V gene is TRBV19, the J gene TRBJ1-5; 8 nucleotides line up with TRBD1. The CDR3 length is 15 residues. Germline CDR1 and CDR2: LNHDA and SQIVND (reference sequence). Trimming removed 7 bases from V and 2 bases from J; junction bases left unmatched: 7. In DNA, the CDR3 is TGTGCCAGTACCGGACAGGGAAAGGGCAATCAGCCCCAGCATTTT. Its protein product is CASTGQGKGNQPQHF.